Listed below are T cell receptor beta chains from one sample, sequenced in a study of PD-L1 blockade in urothelial cancer. Repertoires were generated with immunoSEQ multiplex PCR, while TCRdb's copy carries only in-frame clones and drops some. The data contain some 120,000 clones, 80% to 90% of them singletons. The input for sequencing was PBMCs, taken around atezolizumab (anti-PD-L1) treatment. These receptors originate from a man in his sixties with urothelial cancer. CDR3s include the opening cysteine and the closing phenylalanine or tryptophan. D genes are given only for firm matches. Clone size is stated in some rows and not others, as once, few, many or a class when expanded.

D gene: -; clone size: -; V gene: TRBV2; J gene: TRBJ2-2; CDR3 protein: CASRGSAANTGELFF; CDR3 DNA: TGTGCCAGCAGGGGGAGTGCAGCGAACACCGGGGAGCTGTTTTTT
D gene: TRBD2; clone size: -; V gene: TRBV10-3; J gene: TRBJ2-7; CDR3 protein: CAISESGASGALSYEQYF; CDR3 DNA: TGTGCCATCAGTGAGTCGGGGGCTAGCGGGGCCCTCTCCTACGAGCAGTACTTC
D gene: TRBD2; clone size: few; V gene: TRBV2; J gene: TRBJ2-7; CDR3 protein: CASRATSGGLSYEQYF; CDR3 DNA: TGTGCCAGCAGGGCAACTAGCGGGGGGCTCTCCTACGAGCAGTACTTC
D gene: -; clone size: -; V gene: TRBV19; J gene: TRBJ2-7; CDR3 protein: CASSSGQIDYEQYF; CDR3 DNA: TGTGCCAGTAGTTCCGGACAGATAGACTACGAGCAGTACTTC
D gene: TRBD1; clone size: -; V gene: TRBV10-3; J gene: TRBJ2-1; CDR3 protein: CAIRQIGQGLFF; CDR3 DNA: TGTGCCATCAGGCAAATTGGACAGGGGTTATTCTTC
D gene: -; clone size: -; V gene: TRBV5-4; J gene: TRBJ2-3; CDR3 protein: CASSLVSAADTQYF; CDR3 DNA: TGTGCCAGCAGCTTGGTTAGTGCCGCAGATACGCAGTATTTT
D gene: -; clone size: few; V gene: TRBV9; J gene: TRBJ1-5; CDR3 protein: CASSVGWASNQPQHF; CDR3 DNA: TGTGCCAGCAGCGTAGGGTGGGCTTCGAATCAGCCCCAGCATTTT
D gene: TRBD1; clone size: -; V gene: TRBV6-5; J gene: TRBJ1-1; CDR3 protein: CASSRGQGFVFF; CDR3 DNA: TGTGCCAGCAGCCGGGGACAGGGGTTTGTATTCTTT
D gene: -; clone size: -; V gene: TRBV5-1; J gene: TRBJ2-5; CDR3 protein: CASSTGVIQETQYF; CDR3 DNA: TGCGCCAGCAGCACGGGGGTTATTCAAGAGACCCAGTACTTC
D gene: -; clone size: few; V gene: TRBV9; J gene: TRBJ1-1; CDR3 protein: CASSGTVGTEAFF; CDR3 DNA: TGTGCCAGCAGCGGGACAGTGGGGACTGAAGCTTTCTTT
D gene: TRBD2; clone size: few; V gene: TRBV7-2; J gene: TRBJ2-7; CDR3 protein: CASSGSGGAYEQYF; CDR3 DNA: TGTGCCAGCAGCGGAAGCGGGGGGGCCTACGAGCAGTACTTC
D gene: TRBD1; clone size: -; V gene: TRBV28; J gene: TRBJ1-2; CDR3 protein: CASSLGQGNSYGYTF; CDR3 DNA: TGTGCCAGCAGTCTGGGACAGGGGAACTCCTATGGCTACACCTTC
D gene: TRBD1; clone size: -; V gene: TRBV7-2; J gene: TRBJ1-1; CDR3 protein: CASSFSGGLNTEAFF; CDR3 DNA: TGTGCCAGCAGCTTTTCAGGGGGTTTGAACACTGAAGCTTTCTTT
D gene: TRBD1; clone size: once; V gene: TRBV12-5; J gene: TRBJ2-3; CDR3 protein: CASGLVAVPKPGQNTDTQYF; CDR3 DNA: TGTGCTAGTGGTTTGGTAGCCGTCCCTAAACCGGGACAGAACACAGATACGCAGTATTTT
D gene: TRBD1; clone size: once; V gene: TRBV19; J gene: TRBJ2-7; CDR3 protein: CASSKGQGDLREQYF; CDR3 DNA: TGTGCCAGTAGTAAAGGACAGGGCGATCTTCGGGAGCAGTACTTC
D gene: TRBD1; clone size: -; V gene: TRBV10-3; J gene: TRBJ2-3; CDR3 protein: CAIRRAGTGSTDTQYF; CDR3 DNA: TGTGCCATCAGAAGGGCCGGGACAGGGAGCACAGATACGCAGTATTTT
D gene: -; clone size: -; V gene: TRBV4-3; J gene: TRBJ2-7; CDR3 protein: CASSQDSYNSYEQYF; CDR3 DNA: TGCGCCAGCAGCCAAGATTCTTATAACTCCTACGAGCAGTACTTC
D gene: -; clone size: -; V gene: TRBV2; J gene: TRBJ1-5; CDR3 protein: CASRALDNGGDQPQHF; CDR3 DNA: TGTGCCAGCAGGGCTCTCGACAATGGGGGGGATCAGCCCCAGCATTTT
D gene: TRBD1; clone size: -; V gene: TRBV5-5; J gene: TRBJ2-7; CDR3 protein: CASSGTGVSSYEQYF; CDR3 DNA: TGTGCCAGCAGCGGAACAGGGGTGAGCTCCTACGAGCAGTACTTC
D gene: -; clone size: -; V gene: TRBV9; J gene: TRBJ1-1; CDR3 protein: CASSGLLQRGGRTEAFF; CDR3 DNA: TGTGCCAGCAGCGGTCTCCTTCAACGGGGAGGAAGGACTGAAGCTTTCTTT
D gene: TRBD2; clone size: -; V gene: TRBV2; J gene: TRBJ2-2; CDR3 protein: CASSQLAGGTGELFF; CDR3 DNA: TGTGCCAGCAGTCAACTAGCGGGGGGTACCGGGGAGCTGTTTTTT
D gene: TRBD2; clone size: -; V gene: TRBV10-3; J gene: TRBJ2-7; CDR3 protein: CAISVSGGRYEQYF; CDR3 DNA: TGTGCCATCAGCGTTAGCGGGGGTCGCTACGAGCAGTACTTC
D gene: -; clone size: -; V gene: TRBV10-1; J gene: TRBJ1-5; CDR3 protein: CAPRGGNNQPQHF; CDR3 DNA: TGCGCCCCCCGGGGGGGCAACAATCAGCCCCAGCATTTT
D gene: TRBD2; clone size: -; V gene: TRBV5-4; J gene: TRBJ2-5; CDR3 protein: CASSRLAGRRQETQYF; CDR3 DNA: TGTGCCAGCAGCCGTTTAGCGGGAAGGAGACAAGAGACCCAGTACTTC
D gene: TRBD2; clone size: -; V gene: TRBV7-3; J gene: TRBJ2-1; CDR3 protein: CASSLISGSSSYNEQFF; CDR3 DNA: TGTGCCAGCAGCCTAATTAGCGGGAGTTCCTCCTACAATGAGCAGTTCTTC
D gene: -; clone size: -; V gene: TRBV11-2; J gene: TRBJ1-4; CDR3 protein: CASSTSVGAGDEKLFF; CDR3 DNA: -
D gene: -; clone size: -; V gene: TRBV7-2; J gene: TRBJ2-1; CDR3 protein: CASSLAAGAYNEQFF; CDR3 DNA: TGTGCCAGCAGCTTAGCCGCGGGCGCCTACAATGAGCAGTTCTTC
D gene: -; clone size: -; V gene: TRBV18; J gene: TRBJ2-6; CDR3 protein: CASSPPGVLSSGANVLTF; CDR3 DNA: TGTGCCAGCTCACCACCGGGCGTTCTGAGCTCTGGGGCCAACGTCCTGACTTTC
D gene: TRBD1; clone size: -; V gene: TRBV29-1; J gene: TRBJ2-7; CDR3 protein: CSVLKGQGGEQYF; CDR3 DNA: TGCAGCGTCTTAAAGGGACAGGGAGGCGAGCAGTACTTC
D gene: TRBD1; clone size: -; V gene: TRBV11-3; J gene: TRBJ1-3; CDR3 protein: CASSLQGVNTIYF; CDR3 DNA: TGTGCCAGCAGCTTACAGGGGGTGAACACCATATATTTT
D gene: TRBD1; clone size: -; V gene: TRBV4-3; J gene: TRBJ1-2; CDR3 protein: CASSQDGTGDYGYTF; CDR3 DNA: TGCGCCAGCAGCCAAGATGGAACAGGGGACTATGGCTACACCTTC
D gene: -; clone size: -; V gene: TRBV4-3; J gene: TRBJ1-2; CDR3 protein: CASSLEATGRYGYTF; CDR3 DNA: TGCGCCAGCAGCCTAGAAGCGACGGGGAGGTATGGCTACACCTTC
D gene: TRBD2; clone size: -; V gene: TRBV5-5; J gene: TRBJ2-2; CDR3 protein: CASSPTSGVFTGELFF; CDR3 DNA: TGTGCCAGCAGCCCAACTAGCGGGGTATTCACCGGGGAGCTGTTTTTT
D gene: -; clone size: -; V gene: TRBV10-2; J gene: TRBJ2-3; CDR3 protein: CASSVTGDTQYF; CDR3 DNA: TGCGCCAGCAGTGTAACGGGGGATACGCAGTATTTT
D gene: TRBD2; clone size: -; V gene: TRBV11-2; J gene: TRBJ2-3; CDR3 protein: CASSFGLAGLTNTQYF; CDR3 DNA: TGTGCCAGCAGCTTCGGACTAGCGGGATTAACTAATACGCAGTATTTT
D gene: TRBD2; clone size: -; V gene: TRBV30; J gene: TRBJ2-1; CDR3 protein: CAWSPGLGFNEQFF; CDR3 DNA: TGTGCCTGGAGCCCGGGACTAGGATTCAATGAGCAGTTCTTC
D gene: TRBD1; clone size: -; V gene: TRBV27; J gene: TRBJ1-2; CDR3 protein: CASSLGTGRDYGYTF; CDR3 DNA: TGTGCCAGCAGTTTGGGGACAGGGAGGGACTATGGCTACACCTTC
D gene: -; clone size: -; V gene: TRBV6-5; J gene: TRBJ2-2; CDR3 protein: CAAGGPGANTGELFF; CDR3 DNA: TGTGCCGCAGGGGGTCCGGGGGCGAACACCGGGGAGCTGTTTTTT
D gene: -; clone size: -; V gene: TRBV19; J gene: TRBJ1-2; CDR3 protein: CATLYGGRFPNYGYTF; CDR3 DNA: TGTGCCACCTTGTATGGGGGCAGGTTTCCTAACTATGGCTACACCTTC
D gene: TRBD2; clone size: -; V gene: TRBV6-5; J gene: TRBJ2-1; CDR3 protein: CASSYSSGRAFDEQFF; CDR3 DNA: TGTGCCAGCAGTTACTCGAGCGGGAGGGCCTTCGATGAGCAGTTCTTC
D gene: -; clone size: -; V gene: TRBV27; J gene: TRBJ2-7; CDR3 protein: CASSPHVKHEQYF; CDR3 DNA: TGTGCCAGCAGTCCCCACGTTAAGCACGAGCAGTACTTC